This T cell receptor (beta chain) is drawn from a study of blood T cell repertoires in COVID-19. Study context: Acute and convalescent COVID-19 specimens originated in the United States, Italy and Spain.

In the source study's methods: Nucleated cell counts were estimated from reference gene primer amplification. TCRdb's copy holds only in-frame clones and misses some; the assay was immunoSEQ multiplex PCR. D and trimming come from the DNA, and the V and J calls and clone size come from that table. The sample includes some 310,000 clones, about 90% of them seen just once. Participant-given clinical history determined each cohort assignment. CDR3 size: 16 residues. Trimming left V 0 bases short and J 1 base short, with 10 bases between. CDR1 and CDR2 from the germline V gene are MGHRA and YSYEKL. Sequencing was carried out using PBMCs or T cells enriched from blood (not recorded which). This sequence was found in a woman aged 25 to 45 who had recovered from COVID-19. This chain uses TRBV4-1 with TRBJ2-1; tentative D call: TRBD2 (5 bases). CDR3: CASSQDSDESYNEQFF. Here the CDR3 DNA reads TGCGCCAGCAGCCAAGATAGCGATGAGTCCTACAATGAGCAGTTCTTC.